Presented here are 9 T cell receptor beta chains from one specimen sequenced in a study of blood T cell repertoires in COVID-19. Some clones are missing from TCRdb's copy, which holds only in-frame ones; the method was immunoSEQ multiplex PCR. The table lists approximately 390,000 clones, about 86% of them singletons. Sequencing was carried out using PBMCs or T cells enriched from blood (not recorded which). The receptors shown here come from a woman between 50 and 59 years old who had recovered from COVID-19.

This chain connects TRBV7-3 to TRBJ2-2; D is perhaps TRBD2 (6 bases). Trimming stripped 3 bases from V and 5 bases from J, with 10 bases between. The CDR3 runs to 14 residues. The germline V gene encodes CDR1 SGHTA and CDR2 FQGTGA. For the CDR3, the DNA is TGTGCCAGCAGCTTGGGGGGTCCAACCGGGGAGCTGTTTTTT. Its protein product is CASSLGGPTGELFF. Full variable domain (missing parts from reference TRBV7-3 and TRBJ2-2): GAGVSQTPSNKVTEKGKYVELRCDPISGHTALYWYRQSLGQGPEFLIYFQGTGAADDSGLPNDRFFAVRPEGSVSTLKIQRTERGDSAVYLCASSLGGPTGELFFGEGSRLTVL.

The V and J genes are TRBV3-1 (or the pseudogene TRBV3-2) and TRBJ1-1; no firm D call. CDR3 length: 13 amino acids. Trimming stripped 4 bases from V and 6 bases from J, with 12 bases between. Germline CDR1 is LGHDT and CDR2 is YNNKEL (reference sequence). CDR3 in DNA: TGTGCCAGCAGCCCCCATGCCGGTCCTGAAGCTTTCTTT. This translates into CASSPHAGPEAFF.

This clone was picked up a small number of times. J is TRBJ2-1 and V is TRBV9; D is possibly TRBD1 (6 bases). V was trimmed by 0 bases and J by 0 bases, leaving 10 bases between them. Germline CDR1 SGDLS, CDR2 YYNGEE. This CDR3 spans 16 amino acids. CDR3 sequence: CASSVVPGASYNEQFF. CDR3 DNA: TGTGCCAGCAGCGTAGTCCCAGGGGCCTCCTACAATGAGCAGTTCTTC.

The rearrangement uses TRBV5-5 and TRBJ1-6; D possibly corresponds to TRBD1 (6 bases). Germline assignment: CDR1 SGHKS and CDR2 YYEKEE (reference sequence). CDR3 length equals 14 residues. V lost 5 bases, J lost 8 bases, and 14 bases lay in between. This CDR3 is CASSRGAGDSPLHF. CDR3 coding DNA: TGTGCCAGCAGTAGAGGGGCAGGGGATTCACCCCTCCACTTT.

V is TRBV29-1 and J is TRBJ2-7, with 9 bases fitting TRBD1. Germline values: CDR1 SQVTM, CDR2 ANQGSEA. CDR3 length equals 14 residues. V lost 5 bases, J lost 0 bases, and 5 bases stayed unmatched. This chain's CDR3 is CSVLNRGPSYEQYF. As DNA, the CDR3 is TGCAGCGTTTTGAACAGGGGGCCCTCCTACGAGCAGTACTTC.

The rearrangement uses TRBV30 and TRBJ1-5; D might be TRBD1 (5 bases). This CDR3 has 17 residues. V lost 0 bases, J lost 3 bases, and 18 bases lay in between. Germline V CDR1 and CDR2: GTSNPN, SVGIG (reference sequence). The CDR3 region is CAWSVKSGAFFNQPQHF. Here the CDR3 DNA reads TGTGCCTGGAGTGTAAAGTCTGGGGCCTTCTTCAATCAGCCCCAGCATTTT.

The CDR3 region is CASSVYQPQHF. In DNA form, the CDR3 reads TGTGCCAGCAGCGTATATCAGCCCCAGCATTTT. The chain joins TRBV28 to TRBJ1-5; D call uncertain. Germline CDR1 MDHEN, CDR2 SYDVKM. Trimming removed 6 bases from V and 5 bases from J, with 5 bases in between. The CDR3 runs to 11 residues.

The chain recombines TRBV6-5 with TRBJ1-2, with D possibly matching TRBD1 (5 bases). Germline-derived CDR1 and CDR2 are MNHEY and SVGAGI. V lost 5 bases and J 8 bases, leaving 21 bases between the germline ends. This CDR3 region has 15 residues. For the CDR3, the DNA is TGTGCCAGCAGTCAAAATAATGGGGCCACTAACGGCTACACCTTC. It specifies CASSQNNGATNGYTF.

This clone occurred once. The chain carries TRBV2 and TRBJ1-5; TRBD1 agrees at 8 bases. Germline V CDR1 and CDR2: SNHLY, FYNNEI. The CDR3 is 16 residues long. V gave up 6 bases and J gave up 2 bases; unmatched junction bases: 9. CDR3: CASSTDRGVGNQPQHF. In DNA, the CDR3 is TGTGCCAGCAGCACAGACAGGGGAGTCGGCAATCAGCCCCAGCATTTT. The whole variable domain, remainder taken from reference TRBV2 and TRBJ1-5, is EPEVTQTPSHQVTQMGQEVILRCVPISNHLYFYWYRQILGQKVEFLVSFYNNEISEKSEIFDDQFSVERPDGSNFTLKIRSTKLEDSAMYFCASSTDRGVGNQPQHFGDGTRLSIL.